The present TCR beta chain was sequenced within a study of cytomegalovirus exposure and HLA in healthy donors. For the study at large: The 95 to 150 validation repertoires used a platform that matched the one used for the 600 to 750 first-cohort repertoires, as a later analysis reported.

Profiling relied on immunoSEQ multiplex PCR, and the TCRdb table lists in-frame clones only, not all of them. Of tens of thousands of clones listed, around 94% are singletons. This CDR3 has 13 residues. V lost 2 bases, J lost 8 bases, and 4 bases stayed unmatched. CDR1 MNHEY and CDR2 SVGAGI come from the germline V gene. The genes are TRBV6-5 and TRBJ1-2, with 8 bases that match TRBD1. The sequence derives from a woman aged 18-29 years in good health and CMV-seropositive. Sequenced sample: PBMCs. CDR3 coding DNA: TGTGCCAGCAGTTACCAGGGGGCGCTGGGCTACACCTTC. Translation: CASSYQGALGYTF.